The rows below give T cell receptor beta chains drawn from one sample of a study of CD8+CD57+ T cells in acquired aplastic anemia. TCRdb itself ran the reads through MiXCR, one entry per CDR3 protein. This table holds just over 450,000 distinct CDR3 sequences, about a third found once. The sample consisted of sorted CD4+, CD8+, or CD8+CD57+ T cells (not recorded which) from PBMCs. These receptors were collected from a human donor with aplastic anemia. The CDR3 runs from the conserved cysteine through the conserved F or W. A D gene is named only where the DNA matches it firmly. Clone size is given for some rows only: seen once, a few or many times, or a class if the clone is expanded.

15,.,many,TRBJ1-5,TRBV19,TGTGCCAGTCGTCAGATGACAGTTAGCAATCAGCCCCAGCATTTT,CASRQMTVSNQPQHF
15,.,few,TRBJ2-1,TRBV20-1,TGCAGTGCTAGGGCTGAGGCGGACTCCTACAATGAGCAGTTCTTC,CSARAEADSYNEQFF
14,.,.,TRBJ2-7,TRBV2,TGTGCCAGCAGTTCACAGGGCCTCGCCTACGAGCAGTACTTC,CASSSQGLAYEQYF
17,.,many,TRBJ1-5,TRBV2,TGTGCCAGCAGTGAGTCCGGGTTTGGAGTTAGCAATCAGCCCCAGCATTTT,CASSESGFGVSNQPQHF
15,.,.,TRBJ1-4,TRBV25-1,TGTGCCAGCAGTCCTGGACAGTCAACTAATGAAAAACTGTTTTTT,CASSPGQSTNEKLFF
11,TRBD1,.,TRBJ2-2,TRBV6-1,TGTGCCATTAGGGGGCCCGGGGAGCTGTTTTTT,CAIRGPGELFF
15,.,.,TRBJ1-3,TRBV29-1,TGCAGCGTTGTACAGCCCGCTATCTCTGGAAACACCATATATTTT,CSVVQPAISGNTIYF
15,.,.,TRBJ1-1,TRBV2,TGTGCCAGCAGTGAAGGGTGGACACGGGGTACTGAAGCTTTCTTT,CASSEGWTRGTEAFF
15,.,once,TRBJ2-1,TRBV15,TGTGCCACCAGCAGAGTTACGGGCTCCTACAATGAGCAGCTCTTC,CATSRVTGSYNEQLF
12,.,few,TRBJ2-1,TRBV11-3,TGTGCCAGCAGCTCGGGAGACAATGAGCAGTTCTTC,CASSSGDNEQFF
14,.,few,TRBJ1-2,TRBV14,TGTGCCAGCTCACCCATAGGCAGCGGGGATGGCTACACCTTC,CASSPIGSGDGYTF
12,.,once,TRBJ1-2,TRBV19,TGTGCCAGTAGTATTACAGGTTACGGCTACACCTTC,CASSITGYGYTF
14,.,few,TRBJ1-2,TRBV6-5,TGTGCCAGCAGTGACTCTCGCAGGGTGAAGGGCTACACCTTC,CASSDSRRVKGYTF
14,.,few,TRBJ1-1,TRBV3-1,TGTGCCAGCAGTGGGGGGGGCGGCGGTACTGAAGCTTTCTTT,CASSGGGGGTEAFF
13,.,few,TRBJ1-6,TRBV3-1,TGTGCCAGCAGCCAAGGGGTTCGATCACCCCTCCACTTT,CASSQGVRSPLHF
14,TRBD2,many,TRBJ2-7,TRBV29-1,TGCAGCGTTGGAGAAAGGACTAGCGGGAACGAGCAGTACTTC,CSVGERTSGNEQYF
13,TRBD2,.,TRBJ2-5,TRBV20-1,TGCAGTGCTAGACGCGGGGGCCAAGAGACCCAGTACTTC,CSARRGGQETQYF
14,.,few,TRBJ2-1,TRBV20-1,TGCAGTGCTAAGGGAGCGGTCTCCTACAATGAGCAGTTCTTC,CSAKGAVSYNEQFF
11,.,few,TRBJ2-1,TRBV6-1,TGTGCCACAGCGGTCTACAATGAGCAGTTCTTC,CATAVYNEQFF
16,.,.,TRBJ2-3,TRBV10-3,TGTGCCAGCAGTGACTTTGAGGGGACAACGACAGATACGCAGTATTTT,CASSDFEGTTTDTQYF
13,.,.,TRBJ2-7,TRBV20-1,TGCAGTGCTACGAAGGGACTCGCCTACGAGCAGTACTTC,CSATKGLAYEQYF
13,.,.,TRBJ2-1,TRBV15,TGTGCCACCAGCAGAGATCCCTCCAACGAGCAGTTCTTC,CATSRDPSNEQFF
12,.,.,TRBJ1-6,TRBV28,TGTGCCAGCAAGGGGAAGGGCTCACCCCTCCACTTT,CASKGKGSPLHF
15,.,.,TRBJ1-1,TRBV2,TGTGCCAGCAGTGAAGCGCGGCCCGCCGGGGCTGAAGCTTTCTTT,CASSEARPAGAEAFF
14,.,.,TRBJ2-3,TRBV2,TGTGCCAGCAGGCTACAGCGCTCCTACAATGAGCAGTATTTT,CASRLQRSYNEQYF
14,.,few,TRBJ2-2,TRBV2,TGTGCCAGCAGACAGACTAAAAACACCGGGGAGCTGTTTTTT,CASRQTKNTGELFF
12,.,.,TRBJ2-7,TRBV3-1,TGTGCCAGCAGTCGAGCGATCTACGAGCAGTACTTC,CASSRAIYEQYF
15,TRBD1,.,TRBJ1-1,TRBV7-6,TGTGCCGGCAGCTTAGCGACAGGGCCTAACACTGAAGCTTTCTTT,CAGSLATGPNTEAFF
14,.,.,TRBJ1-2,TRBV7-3,TGTGCCAGCAGCTTAAAGGGGACAAGTGCCGGCTACACCTTC,CASSLKGTSAGYTF
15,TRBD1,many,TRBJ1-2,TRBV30,TGTGCCTGGTCCCTACTGGACAGGAACTACTATGGCTACACCTTC,CAWSLLDRNYYGYTF
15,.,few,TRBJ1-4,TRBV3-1,TGTGCCAGCAGCCAAGAAACGGTCACGAATGAAAAACTGTTTTTT,CASSQETVTNEKLFF
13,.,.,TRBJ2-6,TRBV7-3,TGTGCCAGCAGCCTGACGGCCCGCCAGTCTGAAGCTTTC,CASSLTARQSEAF